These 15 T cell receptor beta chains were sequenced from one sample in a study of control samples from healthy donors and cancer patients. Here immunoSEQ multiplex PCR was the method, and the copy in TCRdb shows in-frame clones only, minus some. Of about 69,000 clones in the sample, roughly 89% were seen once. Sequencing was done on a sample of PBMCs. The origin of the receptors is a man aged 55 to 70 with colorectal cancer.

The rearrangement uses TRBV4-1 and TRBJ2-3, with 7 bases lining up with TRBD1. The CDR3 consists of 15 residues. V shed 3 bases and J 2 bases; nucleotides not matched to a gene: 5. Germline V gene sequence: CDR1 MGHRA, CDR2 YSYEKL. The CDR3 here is CASSQTGTSTDTQYF. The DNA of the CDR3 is TGCGCCAGCAGCCAGACAGGGACCTCCACAGATACGCAGTATTTT.

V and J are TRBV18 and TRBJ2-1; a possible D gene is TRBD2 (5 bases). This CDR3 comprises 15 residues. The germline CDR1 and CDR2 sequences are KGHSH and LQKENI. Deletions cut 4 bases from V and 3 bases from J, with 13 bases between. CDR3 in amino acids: CASSLKAVGYNEQFF. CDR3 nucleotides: TGTGCCAGCTCACTGAAAGCGGTCGGCTACAATGAGCAGTTCTTC.

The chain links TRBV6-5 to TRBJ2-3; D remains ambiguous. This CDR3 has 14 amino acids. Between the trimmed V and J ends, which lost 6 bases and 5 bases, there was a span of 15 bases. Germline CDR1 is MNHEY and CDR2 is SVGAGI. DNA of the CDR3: TGTGCCAGCAGCTCCCTAGGCTCACTAGATACGCAGTATTTT. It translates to CASSSLGSLDTQYF.

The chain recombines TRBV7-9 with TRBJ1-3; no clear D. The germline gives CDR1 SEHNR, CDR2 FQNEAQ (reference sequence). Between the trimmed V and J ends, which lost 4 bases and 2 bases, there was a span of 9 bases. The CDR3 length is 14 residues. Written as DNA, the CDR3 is TGTGCCAGCAGCTGGACTCTGACTGGAAACACCATATATTTT. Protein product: CASSWTLTGNTIYF.

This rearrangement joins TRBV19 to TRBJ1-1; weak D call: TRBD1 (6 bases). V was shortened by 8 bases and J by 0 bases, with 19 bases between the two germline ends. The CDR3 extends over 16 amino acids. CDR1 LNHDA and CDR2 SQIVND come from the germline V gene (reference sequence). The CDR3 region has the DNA TGTGCCAGTCGCCCCCGAGGGACACCTCTGAACACTGAAGCTTTCTTT. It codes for CASRPRGTPLNTEAFF. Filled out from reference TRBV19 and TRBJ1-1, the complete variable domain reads DGGITQSPKYLFRKEGQNVTLSCEQNLNHDAMYWYRQDPGQGLRLIYYSQIVNDFQKGDIAEGYSVSREKKESFPLTVTSAQKNPTAFYLCASRPRGTPLNTEAFFGQGTRLTVV.

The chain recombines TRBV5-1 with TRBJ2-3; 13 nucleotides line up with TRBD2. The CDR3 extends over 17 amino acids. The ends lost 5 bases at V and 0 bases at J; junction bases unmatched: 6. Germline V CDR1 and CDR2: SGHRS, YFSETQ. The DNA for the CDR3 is TGCGCCAGCAGACTAGCGGGGGGGGCCGGGAGCACAGATACGCAGTATTTT. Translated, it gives CASRLAGGAGSTDTQYF.

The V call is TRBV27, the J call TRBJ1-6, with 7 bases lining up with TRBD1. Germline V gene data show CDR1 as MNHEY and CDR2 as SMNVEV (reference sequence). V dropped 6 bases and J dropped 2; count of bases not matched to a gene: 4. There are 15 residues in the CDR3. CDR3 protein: CASRRTGTYNSPLHF. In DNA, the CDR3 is TGTGCCAGCAGACGGACAGGAACCTATAATTCACCCCTCCACTTT.

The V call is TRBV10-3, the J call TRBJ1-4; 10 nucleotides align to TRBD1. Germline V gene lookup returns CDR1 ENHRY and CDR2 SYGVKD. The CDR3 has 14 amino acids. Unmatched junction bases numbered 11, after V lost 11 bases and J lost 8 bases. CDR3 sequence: CASKKGQGQEKLFF. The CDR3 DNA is TGTGCCTCAAAGAAGGGACAGGGGCAGGAAAAACTGTTTTTT.

The CDR3 DNA follows: TGTGCCAGCAGCGCACCGGGACAGGCCGGGAGTGGGTACTTC. Its protein product is CASSAPGQAGSGYF. The J gene is TRBJ2-7, the V gene TRBV7-9, with 8 nucleotides matching TRBD1. Germline-derived CDR1 and CDR2 are SEHNR and FQNEAQ (reference sequence). The CDR3 contains 14 residues. The trim removed 5 bases at V and 12 bases at J, leaving 15 bases unmatched.

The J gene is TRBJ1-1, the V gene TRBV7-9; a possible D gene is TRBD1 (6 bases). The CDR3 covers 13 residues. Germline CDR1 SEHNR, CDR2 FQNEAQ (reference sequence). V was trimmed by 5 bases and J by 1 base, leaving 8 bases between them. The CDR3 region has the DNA TGTGCCAGCAGCACGGGGGCGAACACTGAAGCTTTCTTT. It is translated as CASSTGANTEAFF.

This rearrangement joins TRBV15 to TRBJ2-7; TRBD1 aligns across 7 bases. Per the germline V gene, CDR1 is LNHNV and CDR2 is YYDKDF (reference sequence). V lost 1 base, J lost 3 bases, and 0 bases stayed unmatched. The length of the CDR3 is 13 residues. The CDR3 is CATSRGDSYEQYF. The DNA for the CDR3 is TGTGCCACCAGCAGAGGGGACAGCTACGAGCAGTACTTC.

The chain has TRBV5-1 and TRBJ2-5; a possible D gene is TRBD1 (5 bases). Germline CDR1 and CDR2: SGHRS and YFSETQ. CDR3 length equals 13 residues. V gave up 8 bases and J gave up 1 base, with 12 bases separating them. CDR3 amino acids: CASRGSPQETQYF. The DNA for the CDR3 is TGCGCCAGTAGGGGATCCCCCCAAGAGACCCAGTACTTC.

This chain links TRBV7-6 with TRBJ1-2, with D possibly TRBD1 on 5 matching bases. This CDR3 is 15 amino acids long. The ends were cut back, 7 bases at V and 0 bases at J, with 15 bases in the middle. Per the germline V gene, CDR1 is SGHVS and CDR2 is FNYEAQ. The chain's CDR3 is CASTSGLRANYGYTF. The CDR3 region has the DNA TGTGCCAGCACCTCGGGACTCAGGGCTAACTATGGCTACACCTTC.

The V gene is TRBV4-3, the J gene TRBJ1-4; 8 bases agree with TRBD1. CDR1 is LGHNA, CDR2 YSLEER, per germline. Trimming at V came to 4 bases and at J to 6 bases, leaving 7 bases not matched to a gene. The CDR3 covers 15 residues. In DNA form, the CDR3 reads TGCGCCAGCAGCCGATACAGGGGGTTTTATGAAAAACTGTTTTTT. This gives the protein CASSRYRGFYEKLFF.

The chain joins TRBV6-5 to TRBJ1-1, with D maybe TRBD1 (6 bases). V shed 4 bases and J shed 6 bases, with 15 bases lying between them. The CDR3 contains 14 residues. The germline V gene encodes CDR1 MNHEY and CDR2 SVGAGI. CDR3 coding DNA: TGTGCCAGCAGTTCGGACAGCAAGCCTTCTGAAGCTTTCTTT. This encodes CASSSDSKPSEAFF.